This TCR beta chain stems from a study of T cells after yellow fever vaccination. V was clipped by 0 bases and J by 13 bases; unmatched bases: 5. Per germline, CDR1 DFQATT and CDR2 SNEGSKA (reference sequence). The CDR3 has 11 amino acids. This clonotype was found once. Its cognate antigen is unknown. Study results and limitations: Weaker, the secondary response peaked sooner, at day 5 versus 15.

It was through 5'RACE template switching that TCR cDNA was made, with a universal primer site and UMIs added. TCRdb used MiXCR to reprocess the 5' RACE reads, holding one entry per CDR3 protein. The sample holds 450,000 to 600,000 distinct CDR3 sequences; about a sixth are singletons and the top ten take 15% to 20%. This TCR came from a man aged 18 to 29 who received the YFV17D yellow fever vaccine. Sample: PBMCs, taken about 5 days after the first yellow fever vaccination. This chain links TRBV20-1 with TRBJ2-5, with 7 bases lining up with TRBD2. The CDR3 nucleotides are TGCAGTGCTAGAGATGGGGGGGTCCGGTACTTC. This encodes CSARDGGVRYF.